Below, 22 T cell receptor beta chains from the same sample are listed, as sequenced in a study of early T cells in non-severe SARS-CoV-2 infection. TCRdb ran MiXCR on the 5' RACE reads and lists one entry per CDR3 protein. Of 53,000 or so distinct CDR3 sequences in the sample, 9.5% to 15% were seen once. Source: whole blood, taken at baseline. The receptor source for this set is an adult who was a healthcare worker with PCR-confirmed SARS-CoV-2 infection or an uninfected control (not recorded which).

In its sample, this clonotype was seen many times. The V gene is TRBV11-2, the J gene TRBJ2-3, with 8 bases matching TRBD2. The V gene's germline CDR1 is SGHAT and CDR2 FQNNGV. This CDR3 has 15 amino acids. After removal of 6 bases from V and 2 bases from J, the junction contained 7 bases not matched to a gene. The CDR3 DNA sequence: TGTGCCAGCAGTTCAATAGCGGGATTCACAGATACGCAGTATTTT. Its translation: CASSSIAGFTDTQYF.

This chain links TRBV24-1 with TRBJ2-2; 7 bases agree with TRBD1. CDR1 and CDR2 (germline): KGHDR, SFDVKD. This CDR3 has 16 residues. Trimming took 0 bases from V and 0 from J; bases not matched to a gene: 0. CDR3 amino acids: CATSDLTGANTGELFF. The CDR3 DNA reads as TGTGCCACCAGTGATTTGACAGGGGCGAACACCGGGGAGCTGTTTTTT.

This clonotype occurred many times. This rearrangement joins TRBV10-3 to TRBJ2-6; TRBD2 matches at 12 bases. V dropped 6 bases and J dropped 0; count of bases not matched to a gene: 6. The CDR3 has 18 residues. The germline V gene has CDR1 ENHRY and CDR2 SYGVKD. The CDR3 DNA sequence: TGTGCCATCAGCTCCCCTAGCGGGAGGGCCTCTGGGGCCAACGTCCTGACTTTC. It is translated as CAISSPSGRASGANVLTF.

The chain carries TRBV12-3 or TRBV12-4 and TRBJ2-2, with 12 bases fitting TRBD2. The CDR3 is 16 amino acids. With V trimmed by 6 bases and J by 4 bases, 6 bases remained unmatched. The CDR3 sequence: CASRMGLAGVTGELFF. The CDR3 nucleotides read TGTGCCAGCAGAATGGGACTAGCGGGTGTCACCGGGGAGCTGTTTTTT.

This clonotype occurred a few times. The chain carries TRBV5-5 and TRBJ2-1; 7 nucleotides line up with TRBD1. Per the germline V gene, CDR1 is SGHKS and CDR2 is YYEKEE (reference sequence). Unmatched junction bases numbered 2, after V lost 0 bases and J lost 5 bases. CDR3 length: 14 amino acids. The DNA for the CDR3 is TGTGCCAGCAGCTTGGAGGGGGCTGACAATGAGCAGTTCTTC. This encodes CASSLEGADNEQFF.

This chain connects TRBV20-1 to TRBJ1-4; D possibly corresponds to TRBD1 (5 bases). The ends were cut back, 4 bases at V and 9 bases at J, with 15 bases in the middle. The CDR3 spans 13 residues. CDR1 and CDR2 from the germline V gene are DFQATT and SNEGSKA (reference sequence). DNA of the CDR3: TGCAGTGCTACTGACAGATGGGGCAAAAAACTGTTTTTT. Translated: CSATDRWGKKLFF.

This clonotype came up many times. The rearrangement links TRBV7-9 to TRBJ1-6; the match to TRBD1 covers 7 bases. CDR3 size: 15 residues. Germline CDR1 reads SEHNR; CDR2 reads FQNEAQ (reference sequence). With 0 bases clipped from V and 10 bases from J, the junction kept 6 bases outside the gene matches. CDR3 DNA sequence: TGTGCCAGCAGCTTAGCTGAGGGGGCGAAGTCACCCCTCCACTTT. Translating it yields CASSLAEGAKSPLHF.

This clonotype has ten or more counts. This chain links TRBV4-3 with TRBJ2-1; 7 bases match TRBD2. This CDR3 has 16 amino acids. Germline V gene sequence: CDR1 LGHNA, CDR2 YSLEER. The ends lost 0 bases at V and 2 bases at J; junction bases unmatched: 4. The CDR3 loop reads CASSQDAGEAYNEQFF. The CDR3 DNA sequence: TGCGCCAGCAGCCAAGACGCGGGAGAGGCCTACAATGAGCAGTTCTTC.

The genes are TRBV6-2 or TRBV6-3 and TRBJ2-2, with D possibly being TRBD1 or TRBD2 (5 bases each). Trimming stripped 0 bases from V and 3 bases from J, with 8 bases between. The CDR3 consists of 15 residues. Germline assignment: CDR1 MNHEY and CDR2 SVGEGT. The CDR3, as DNA: TGTGCCAGCAGTTACTCGGGACGGTACACCGGGGAGCTGTTTTTT. This gives the protein CASSYSGRYTGELFF.

This clonotype was recorded a few times. This chain connects TRBV28 to TRBJ1-2; 7 nucleotides line up with TRBD1. V lost 5 bases and J lost 0; bases outside the gene matches: 6. CDR1 is MDHEN and CDR2 is SYDVKM in the germline V gene. This CDR3 is 15 amino acids long. The CDR3 sequence is CASSPRGEANYGYTF. In nucleotides, the CDR3 is TGTGCCAGCAGTCCCAGGGGGGAAGCTAACTATGGCTACACCTTC.

This clonotype was counted a few times. The V and J genes are TRBV12-3 or TRBV12-4 and TRBJ2-3, with 14 bases lining up with TRBD2. V lost 4 bases, J lost 2 bases, and 2 bases stayed unmatched. The CDR3 is 16 amino acids. The CDR3 sequence is CASSWTSGRLTDTQYF. CDR3 sequence (DNA): TGTGCCAGCAGTTGGACTAGCGGGAGGCTCACAGATACGCAGTATTTT.

This clonotype was counted many times. The V gene is TRBV2, the J gene TRBJ2-7; tentatively, D is TRBD1 (6 bases). The CDR3 runs to 14 residues. Germline CDR1 reads SNHLY; CDR2 reads FYNNEI. V was cut by 7 bases and J by 2 bases, with 15 bases left in between. DNA of the CDR3: TGTGCCAGCACCGGACAGTTGTCCACCTACGAGCAGTACTTC. This gives the protein CASTGQLSTYEQYF.

This clonotype was detected ten times or more. For the CDR3, the DNA is TGTGCCAGTACCCAGGGTAACAATCAGCCCCAGCATTTT. It encodes CASTQGNNQPQHF. The rearrangement uses TRBV19 and TRBJ1-5; TRBD1 might be the D (5 bases). This CDR3 contains 13 residues. Trimming shortened V by 7 bases and J by 3 bases, and 10 bases separated the two germline ends. Germline V gene sequence: CDR1 LNHDA, CDR2 SQIVND (reference sequence).

This clonotype was detected a few times. V and J are TRBV7-9 and TRBJ1-4, with unresolved D. The CDR3 spans 15 residues. V shed 5 bases and J shed 6 bases, with 16 bases lying between them. Germline loops: CDR1 SEHNR, CDR2 FQNEAQ (reference sequence). CDR3 nucleotides: TGTGCCAGCAGCCCGGGAGGAGGGAGATATGAAAAACTGTTTTTT. It codes for CASSPGGGRYEKLFF.

This clonotype was observed at least ten times. The V and J genes are TRBV20-1 and TRBJ2-3; 7 bases agree with TRBD2. CDR3 length equals 16 residues. Trimming at V came to 1 base and at J to 2 bases, leaving 9 bases not matched to a gene. CDR1 and CDR2 from the germline V gene are DFQATT and SNEGSKA (reference sequence). The CDR3 region is CSARVTGRRFTDTQYF. Here the CDR3 DNA reads TGCAGTGCTAGAGTAACCGGGAGGCGTTTCACAGATACGCAGTATTTT.

The chain uses TRBV12-3 or TRBV12-4 and TRBJ2-1, with D perhaps TRBD1 (6 bases). Deletions cut 6 bases from V and 12 bases from J, with 15 bases between. This CDR3 is built from 12 residues. CDR3 sequence reads: CASSPQGQGQFF. The CDR3 DNA follows: TGTGCCAGCAGCCCCCAGGGGCAAGGGCAGTTCTTC.

This clonotype has just a few counts. The chain recombines TRBV28 with TRBJ1-1, with 8 bases matching TRBD1. Trimming removed 7 bases from V and 2 bases from J; junction bases left unmatched: 6. Germline values: CDR1 MDHEN, CDR2 SYDVKM. The CDR3 is made up of 14 amino acids. The CDR3 loop is CASNRDRRNTEAFF. CDR3 nucleotide sequence: TGTGCCAGCAACCGGGACAGGCGTAACACTGAAGCTTTCTTT.

The rearrangement uses TRBV7-9 and TRBJ2-2; 7 nucleotides align to TRBD1. The CDR3 consists of 15 residues. Trimming took 5 bases from V and 0 from J; bases not matched to a gene: 3. Per the germline V gene, CDR1 is SEHNR and CDR2 is FQNEAQ (reference sequence). The CDR3 is CASSPGGANTGELFF. For the CDR3, the DNA is TGTGCCAGCAGCCCAGGGGGTGCGAACACCGGGGAGCTGTTTTTT.

This clonotype came up a few times. The V gene is TRBV5-4, the J gene TRBJ2-1; D is undetermined. Germline V gene sequence: CDR1 SGHNT, CDR2 YYREEE (reference sequence). CDR3 length equals 14 residues. V lost 4 bases to trimming and J lost 8 bases, with 16 bases between them. CDR3 DNA sequence: TGTGCCAGCAGCCACTCCCTACCCGGCGATGAGCAGTTCTTC. This gives the protein CASSHSLPGDEQFF.

V is TRBV6-2 or TRBV6-3 and J is TRBJ2-5; D unclear. Deletions cut 4 bases from V and 6 bases from J, with 9 bases between. Per germline, CDR1 MNHEY and CDR2 SVGEGT. The CDR3 sequence is 12 residues long. The CDR3: CASSSNWQTQYF. The CDR3 DNA reads TGTGCCAGCAGTTCTAATTGGCAGACCCAGTACTTC.

This clonotype was seen ten or more times. The rearrangement links TRBV29-1 to TRBJ1-5, with D uncertain. V was pared by 4 bases and J by 5 bases, with 15 bases between. The CDR3 totals 14 residues. Germline CDR1 and CDR2: SQVTM and ANQGSEA. The CDR3 is CSVVEGFRDQPQHF. CDR3 in DNA: TGCAGCGTTGTCGAGGGTTTTAGGGATCAGCCCCAGCATTTT.

This clonotype occurred a few times. This chain connects TRBV11-2 to TRBJ2-1, with unresolved D. This CDR3 comprises 10 residues. V was trimmed by 6 bases and J by 9 bases, leaving 6 bases between them. Per the germline V gene, CDR1 is SGHAT and CDR2 is FQNNGV. CDR3 DNA sequence: TGTGCCAGCAGTACGGTTGAGCAGTTCTTC. Protein product: CASSTVEQFF. Supplemented by reference TRBV11-2 and TRBJ2-1, the full variable domain reads EAGVAQSPRYKIIEKRQSVAFWCNPISGHATLYWYQQILGQGPKLLIQFQNNGVVDDSQLPKDRFSAERLKGVDSTLKIQPAKLEDSAVYLCASSTVEQFFGPGTRLTVL.